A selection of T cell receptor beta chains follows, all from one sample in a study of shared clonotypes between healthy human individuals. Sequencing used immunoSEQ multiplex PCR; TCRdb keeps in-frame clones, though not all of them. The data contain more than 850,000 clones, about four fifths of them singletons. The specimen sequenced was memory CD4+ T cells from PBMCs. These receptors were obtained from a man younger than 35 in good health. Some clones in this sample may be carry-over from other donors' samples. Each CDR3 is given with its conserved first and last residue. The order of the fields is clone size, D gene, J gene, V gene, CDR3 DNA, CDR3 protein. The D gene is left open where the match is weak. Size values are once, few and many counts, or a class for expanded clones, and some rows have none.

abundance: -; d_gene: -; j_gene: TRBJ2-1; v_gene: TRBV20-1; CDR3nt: TGCAGTGTGGCTACGGCGGCTGAGCAGTTCTTC; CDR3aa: CSVATAAEQFF
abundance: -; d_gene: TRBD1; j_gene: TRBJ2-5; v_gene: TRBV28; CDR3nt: TGTGCCAGCAGACGCATGGGACAGGGGCGAGAGACCCAGTACTTC; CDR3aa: CASRRMGQGRETQYF
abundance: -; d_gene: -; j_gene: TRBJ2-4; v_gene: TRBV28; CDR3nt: TGTGCCAGCAGTCCACCGACACCCAACATTCAGTACTTC; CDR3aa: CASSPPTPNIQYF
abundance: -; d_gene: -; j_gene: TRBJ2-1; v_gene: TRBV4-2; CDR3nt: TGTGCCAGCAGCCAAGAAAACTCGCCCCCCTACAATGAGCAGTTCTTC; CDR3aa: CASSQENSPPYNEQFF
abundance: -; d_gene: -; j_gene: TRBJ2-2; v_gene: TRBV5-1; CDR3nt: TGCGCCAGCAGCTCGGTGGGCGACACCGGGGAGCTGTTTTTT; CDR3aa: CASSSVGDTGELFF
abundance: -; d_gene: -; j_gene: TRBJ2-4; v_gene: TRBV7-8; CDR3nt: TGTGCCAGCAGCTTCGGCAGTCAGTTAGCCAAAAACATTCAGTACTTC; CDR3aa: CASSFGSQLAKNIQYF
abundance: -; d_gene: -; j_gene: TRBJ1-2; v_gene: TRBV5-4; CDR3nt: TGTGCCAGCAGCGCTACTCCCTCTGAGCATGGCTACACCTTC; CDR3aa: CASSATPSEHGYTF
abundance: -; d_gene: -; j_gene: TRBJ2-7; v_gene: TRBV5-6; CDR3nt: TGTGCCAGCAGCCCCCCCGGGACCAGGGGCGAGCAGTACTTC; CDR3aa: CASSPPGTRGEQYF
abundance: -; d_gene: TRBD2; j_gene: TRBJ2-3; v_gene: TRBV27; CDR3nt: TGTGCCAGCGGACGCTTTGGGGGGGGAAGAACGGCAGATACGCAGTATTTT; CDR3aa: CASGRFGGGRTADTQYF
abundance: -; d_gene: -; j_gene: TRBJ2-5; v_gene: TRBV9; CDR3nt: TGTGCCAGCAGCGTGGACGCGTCCCCTCTCCAAGAGACCCAGTACTTC; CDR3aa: CASSVDASPLQETQYF
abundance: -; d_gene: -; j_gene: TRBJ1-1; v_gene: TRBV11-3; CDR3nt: TGTGCCAGCAGCTTAAACCGGGACGGAAAAGCTTTCTTT; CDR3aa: CASSLNRDGKAFF
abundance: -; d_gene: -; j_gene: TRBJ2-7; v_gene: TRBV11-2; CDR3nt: TGTGCCAGCAGCCCTGTGAGGAGGAAGAATGGCGAGCAGTACTTC; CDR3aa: CASSPVRRKNGEQYF
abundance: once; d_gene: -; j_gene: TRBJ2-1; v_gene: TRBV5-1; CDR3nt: TGCGCCACCCCGTTGAATGAGCAGTTCTTC; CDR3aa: CATPLNEQFF
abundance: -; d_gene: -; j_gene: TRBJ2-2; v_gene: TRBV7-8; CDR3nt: TGTGCCAGCAGCTTAGCGAGACTGTCGAACACCGGGGAGCTGTTTTTT; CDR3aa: CASSLARLSNTGELFF
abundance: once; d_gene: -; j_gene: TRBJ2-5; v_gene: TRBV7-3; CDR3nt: TGTGCCAGCAGCTTACGGCCGGGATGGGAAGAGACCCAGTACTTC; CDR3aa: CASSLRPGWEETQYF
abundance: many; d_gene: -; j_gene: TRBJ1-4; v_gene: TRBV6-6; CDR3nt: TGTGCCAGCAGTTACGGAGGGTGGAATGAAAAACTGTTTTTT; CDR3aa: CASSYGGWNEKLFF
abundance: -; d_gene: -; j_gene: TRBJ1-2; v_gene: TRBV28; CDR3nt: TGTGCCAGCAGTTTAGGCCGTGGGGGGACCCTCTATGGCTACACCTTC; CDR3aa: CASSLGRGGTLYGYTF
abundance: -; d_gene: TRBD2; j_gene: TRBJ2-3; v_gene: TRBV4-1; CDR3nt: TGCGCCAGCAGCCCCCGCCCGGGGACTAGCGGGAGGGTATGGCAGCCAGATACGCAGTATTTT; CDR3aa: CASSPRPGTSGRVWQPDTQYF